This entry lists 20 T cell receptor beta chains sequenced from one sample in a study of spatial heterogeneity in lung cancer. Time point: sample taken at primary tumor resection. Material for sequencing was whole RNA from tumor, nontumor lung or frozen PBMC, left unsorted. MiXCR was run by TCRdb on the 5' RACE reads, yielding one entry per CDR3 protein. Among tens of thousands of distinct CDR3 sequences listed, 10% to 15% were seen once. Sequencing was performed on PBMCs, taken at surgery. Every receptor here comes from a male donor with early-stage non-small cell lung cancer.

This clonotype was seen ten or more times. The chain carries TRBV12-3 or TRBV12-4 and TRBJ1-3, with D maybe TRBD1 (5 bases). V was cut by 5 bases and J by 3 bases, with 14 bases left in between. The CDR3 consists of 15 residues. The CDR3 region has the DNA TGTGCCAGCAGTACCCTCAAAGGGGTTGGAAACACCATATATTTT. Translating it yields CASSTLKGVGNTIYF.

The chain employs TRBV19 and TRBJ2-3; 8 nucleotides match TRBD2. The CDR3 consists of 16 residues. Germline CDR1 and CDR2: LNHDA and SQIVND (reference sequence). The ends lost 10 bases at V and 1 base at J; junction bases unmatched: 13. In DNA form, the CDR3 reads TGTGCCACCACAGAGACTAGCGTGGAGGGCACAGATACGCAGTATTTT. Its protein product is CATTETSVEGTDTQYF. The full variable domain, its missing parts supplied by reference TRBV19 and TRBJ2-3, is DGGITQSPKYLFRKEGQNVTLSCEQNLNHDAMYWYRQDPGQGLRLIYYSQIVNDFQKGDIAEGYSVSREKKESFPLTVTSAQKNPTAFYLCATTETSVEGTDTQYFGPGTRLTVL.

This clonotype was counted only a few times. This sequence joins TRBV29-1 and TRBJ1-1; unclear D gene. The germline CDR1 and CDR2 sequences are SQVTM and ANQGSEA. The CDR3 spans 12 residues. The V and J ends lost 5 bases and 2 bases respectively, with 9 bases between them. CDR3 nucleotide sequence: TGCAGCGTTTCCGGGGATAACACTGAAGCTTTCTTT. Its protein product is CSVSGDNTEAFF. Full variable domain (outside the CDR3, taken from reference TRBV29-1 and TRBJ1-1): SAVISQKPSRDICQRGTSLTIQCQVDSQVTMMFWYRQQPGQSLTLIATANQGSEATYESGFVIDKFPISRPNLTFSTLTVSNMSPEDSSIYLCSVSGDNTEAFFGQGTRLTVV.

This clonotype turned up a few times. The chain uses TRBV18 and TRBJ1-2, with D possibly TRBD1 on 5 matching bases. V dropped 3 bases and J dropped 3 bases, with 11 bases sitting between them. The germline V gene encodes CDR1 KGHSH and CDR2 LQKENI. The CDR3 is 14 residues long. CDR3 nucleotide sequence: TGTGCCAGCTCACCGGGGGGAGGCGACTATGGCTACACCTTC. Its translation is CASSPGGGDYGYTF.

The chain employs TRBV11-2 and TRBJ2-1; D is ambiguous. CDR3 length: 11 amino acids. Trimming removed 8 bases from V and 5 bases from J, with 7 bases in between. The germline gives CDR1 SGHAT, CDR2 FQNNGV. CDR3 sequence: CASGVDNEQFF. Here the CDR3 DNA reads TGTGCCAGCGGGGTTGACAATGAGCAGTTCTTC.

V usage is TRBV3-1 and J usage is TRBJ1-1; tentative D call: TRBD1 (6 bases). CDR3 length: 16 amino acids. Trimming removed 1 base from V and 1 base from J, with 13 bases in between. Germline values: CDR1 LGHDT, CDR2 YNNKEL (reference sequence). This CDR3 is CASSQVEGGQNTEAFF. The CDR3 nucleotides read TGTGCCAGCAGCCAAGTAGAAGGGGGGCAGAACACTGAAGCTTTCTTT. Looking up the rest from reference TRBV3-1 and TRBJ1-1 gives the full variable domain: DTAVSQTPKYLVTQMGNDKSIKCEQNLGHDTMYWYKQDSKKFLKIMFSYNNKELIINETVPNRFSPKSPDKAHLNLHINSLELGDSAVYFCASSQVEGGQNTEAFFGQGTRLTVV.

This sequence joins TRBV27 and TRBJ2-3, with a possible D match to TRBD2 (5 bases). Germline assignment: CDR1 MNHEY and CDR2 SMNVEV (reference sequence). V lost 8 bases to trimming and J lost 4 bases, with 10 bases between them. The CDR3 has 12 amino acids. DNA of the CDR3: TGTGCCAGCGGGAGCGCAGCAGATACGCAGTATTTT. Amino acids: CASGSAADTQYF.

This clonotype has a count of ten or more. The chain links TRBV5-4 to TRBJ2-5, with 7 bases that match TRBD1. The CDR3 covers 14 residues. Trimming removed 4 bases from V and 1 base from J; junction bases left unmatched: 4. Per germline, CDR1 SGHNT and CDR2 YYREEE (reference sequence). The CDR3 bases are TGTGCCAGCAGCCCGGGGACAGTCCAAGAGACCCAGTACTTC. Its protein is CASSPGTVQETQYF.

This clonotype was seen many times. The CDR3 DNA is TGTGCCAGTAGTATGCTCGCCGGGCAGATTGAAGCTTTCTTT. This gives the protein CASSMLAGQIEAFF. J is TRBJ1-1 and V is TRBV19, with D uncertain. The CDR3 contains 14 residues. The V and J ends lost 3 bases and 7 bases respectively, with 15 bases between them. CDR1 and CDR2 (germline): LNHDA, SQIVND (reference sequence).

The J gene is TRBJ2-7, the V gene TRBV10-3; D ambiguous. The V and J ends lost 3 bases and 0 bases respectively, with 15 bases between them. CDR1 is ENHRY, CDR2 SYGVKD, per germline. This CDR3 is 16 amino acids long. The CDR3, as DNA: TGTGCCATCAGTGAAGGTTTAAGTCGAAGCTCCTACGAGCAGTACTTC. Translating it yields CAISEGLSRSSYEQYF.

This clonotype was counted many times. This sequence joins TRBV5-1 and TRBJ1-3, with D tentatively TRBD1 (5 bases). Trimming left V 7 bases short and J 2 bases short, with 13 bases between. CDR3 length: 14 amino acids. Per germline, CDR1 SGHRS and CDR2 YFSETQ. The CDR3 here is CASASGATGNTIYF. The CDR3 coding sequence is TGCGCCAGCGCCAGTGGGGCAACTGGAAACACCATATATTTT.

CDR3 nucleotides: TGCAGCGTTGAAGGTGCCCACACAGATACGCAGTATTTT. It encodes CSVEGAHTDTQYF. The rearrangement joins TRBV29-1 to TRBJ2-3, with unresolved D. From germline, CDR1 is SQVTM and CDR2 ANQGSEA. The CDR3 runs to 13 residues. V shed 1 base and J shed 2 bases, with 7 bases lying between them.

This rearrangement joins TRBV7-3 to TRBJ2-6; TRBD1 might be the D (5 bases). With 5 bases removed from V and 1 base from J, the gap between germline ends came to 6 bases. Germline loops: CDR1 SGHTA, CDR2 FQGTGA. The CDR3 is made up of 14 amino acids. The CDR3 DNA sequence: TGTGCCAGCAGCGACAGATCTGGGGCCAACGTCCTGACTTTC. Translating it yields CASSDRSGANVLTF.

This clonotype showed up just a few times. The chain employs TRBV27 and TRBJ1-5; D is unresolved. CDR1 is MNHEY and CDR2 is SMNVEV in the germline V gene (reference sequence). The CDR3 consists of 14 residues. Trimming left V 0 bases short and J 5 bases short, with 8 bases between. The CDR3 sequence is CASSLSGADQPQHF. The CDR3 region has the DNA TGTGCCAGCAGTTTATCTGGAGCCGATCAGCCCCAGCATTTT.

Ten or more counts support this clonotype. The chain recombines TRBV6-1 with TRBJ2-1; either TRBD1 or TRBD2 may fit D (5 bases each). Deletions cut 3 bases from V and 4 bases from J, with 13 bases between. The CDR3 consists of 15 residues. Germline V gene data show CDR1 as MNHNS and CDR2 as SASEGT. The CDR3 spells CASSEGTVTYNEQFF. CDR3 DNA: TGTGCCAGCAGTGAGGGGACGGTCACGTACAATGAGCAGTTCTTC.

This clonotype has more than one count but fewer than ten. J is TRBJ1-5 and V is TRBV6-2 or TRBV6-3, with D possibly being TRBD1 (5 bases). Trimming left V 11 bases short and J 6 bases short, with 20 bases between. The CDR3 totals 14 residues. Germline CDR1 reads MNHEY; CDR2 reads SVGEGT. The CDR3 bases are TGTGCCTCTAGGGCGCAGGGCAGGAGTCAGCCCCAGCATTTT. Protein product: CASRAQGRSQPQHF.

The chain employs TRBV20-1 and TRBJ2-1; the D is unclear. Germline V gene data show CDR1 as DFQATT and CDR2 as SNEGSKA (reference sequence). V was cut by 1 base and J by 3 bases, with 7 bases left in between. The CDR3 contains 13 residues. CDR3 DNA: TGCAGTGCTAGAGCGGGTCTCTACAATGAGCAGTTCTTC. This gives the protein CSARAGLYNEQFF.

This clonotype was picked up one time. The chain recombines TRBV4-2 with TRBJ2-3, with D uncertain. The V gene's germline CDR1 is LGHNA and CDR2 YNFKEQ. V was clipped by 0 bases and J by 0 bases, with 10 bases between them. The CDR3 is 16 amino acids. The CDR3 region has the DNA TGTGCCAGCAGCCAAGAGATAACCATAAGCACAGATACGCAGTATTTT. The encoded protein is CASSQEITISTDTQYF.

There are a few counts of this clonotype. This chain uses TRBV6-2 or TRBV6-3 with TRBJ1-2; 7 nucleotides line up with TRBD1. V trimming: 7 bases; J trimming: 5 bases; junction bases outside the gene matches: 7. The CDR3 is 13 amino acids. Per the germline V gene, CDR1 is MNHEY and CDR2 is SVGEGT. CDR3 in amino acids: CASNFRDSYGYTF. For the CDR3, the DNA is TGTGCCAGCAATTTCCGGGACAGTTATGGCTACACCTTC.

This chain links TRBV12-3 or TRBV12-4 with TRBJ1-1; maybe TRBD1 (5 bases). The CDR3 spans 12 residues. V was shortened by 4 bases and J by 4 bases, with 7 bases between the two germline ends. CDR3 DNA sequence: TGTGCCAGCAGTTGGGGGGGCACTGAAGCTTTCTTT. Encoded protein: CASSWGGTEAFF.